Presented here are 16 T cell receptor beta chains from one specimen sequenced in a study of T cell responses to AZD1222 COVID-19 vaccine. Method: immunoSEQ multiplex PCR; TCRdb's copy keeps in-frame clones and lacks some. The table has tens of thousands of clones, about nine tenths seen once; the top ten hold about 5%. This specimen consisted of peripheral blood, obtained 28 days after the second AZD1222 dose. The origin of the receptors is an adult who received the AZD1222 COVID-19 vaccine.

The genes are TRBV7-2 and TRBJ2-7, with 8 bases identical to TRBD2. This CDR3 contains 14 residues. Germline values: CDR1 SGHTA, CDR2 FQGNSA. The V and J ends lost 8 bases and 3 bases, in that order; junction bases with no gene match: 9. This CDR3 reads CASRKAGDYYEQYF. Written as DNA, the CDR3 is TGTGCCAGCCGGAAAGCGGGGGATTACTACGAGCAGTACTTC.

The chain couples TRBV20-1 to TRBJ1-2; unclear D gene. In germline, CDR1 is DFQATT, CDR2 SNEGSKA (reference sequence). The CDR3 loop spans 11 amino acids. V lost 1 base and J 7 bases, leaving 7 bases between the germline ends. CDR3 region: CSARGHSGYTF. In DNA, the CDR3 is TGCAGTGCTAGAGGACATTCTGGCTACACCTTC.

The CDR3 coding sequence is TGTGCCAGCAGCGGAGACAGCAACTACGAGCAGTACTTC. Translating it yields CASSGDSNYEQYF. The V gene is TRBV5-4, the J gene TRBJ2-7; D is perhaps TRBD1 (5 bases). The length of the CDR3 is 13 residues. V lost 4 bases, J lost 3 bases, and 11 bases lay in between. Germline V CDR1 and CDR2: SGHNT, YYREEE (reference sequence).

V and J are TRBV19 and TRBJ1-1, with 8 bases lining up with TRBD1. The germline V gene encodes CDR1 LNHDA and CDR2 SQIVND (reference sequence). This CDR3 is 15 amino acids long. J was trimmed by 0 bases and V by 8 bases; bases with no gene match: 8. Written as DNA, the CDR3 is TGTGCCAGTCGGGACAGGCCCTTCATGAACACTGAAGCTTTCTTT. Residues: CASRDRPFMNTEAFF.

The chain recombines TRBV5-1 with TRBJ1-1; D may be TRBD1 (5 bases). This CDR3 has 16 residues. V was cut by 4 bases and J by 3 bases, with 19 bases left in between. CDR1 SGHRS and CDR2 YFSETQ come from the germline V gene. CDR3 loop: CASSSRKSWGDTEAFF. CDR3 DNA: TGCGCCAGCAGCAGTCGCAAAAGCTGGGGCGACACTGAAGCTTTCTTT.

The chain couples TRBV7-6 to TRBJ2-3; D is possibly TRBD1 (6 bases). CDR3 length: 13 amino acids. CDR1 SGHVS and CDR2 FNYEAQ come from the germline V gene. V lost 5 bases and J lost 6, with 12 bases in between. The CDR3 coding sequence is TGTGCCAGCAGCCCAACAGGGTTGGATACGCAGTATTTT. Its protein product is CASSPTGLDTQYF.

This clone came up once. The gene calls are TRBV19 and TRBJ1-6; D is perhaps TRBD1 (5 bases). The germline gives CDR1 LNHDA, CDR2 SQIVND (reference sequence). The CDR3 loop spans 16 amino acids. V was pared by 4 bases and J by 2 bases, with 12 bases between. DNA for the CDR3: TGTGCCAGTAGTACCCAGGGAGGGACCTATAATTCACCCCTCCACTTT. Its protein product is CASSTQGGTYNSPLHF.

The rearrangement links TRBV11-2 to TRBJ1-3; D is ambiguous. V was trimmed by 5 bases and J by 0 bases, leaving 11 bases between them. This CDR3 is built from 15 residues. Looked up from germline, CDR1 is SGHAT and CDR2 is FQNNGV. This CDR3 reads CASSPALYSGNTIYF. The CDR3 region has the DNA TGTGCCAGCAGCCCCGCCTTATACTCTGGAAACACCATATATTTT.

The chain couples TRBV7-9 to TRBJ1-5; no clear D gene. CDR1 and CDR2 (germline): SEHNR, FQNEAQ (reference sequence). The V gene lost 3 bases and the J gene lost 3 bases, with 12 bases spanning the gap. The CDR3 has 15 amino acids. The CDR3 DNA reads TGTGCCAGCAGCTTTGGAACGGGGTCCAATCAGCCCCAGCATTTT. This encodes CASSFGTGSNQPQHF.

The rearrangement joins TRBV9 to TRBJ2-2; TRBD1 agrees at 9 bases. Per the germline V gene, CDR1 is SGDLS and CDR2 is YYNGEE. The CDR3 sequence is 15 residues long. V was pared by 5 bases and J by 3 bases, with 5 bases of the junction left unmatched. CDR3 protein: CASRRTGDDTGELFF. The CDR3 DNA is TGTGCCAGCAGACGGACAGGGGACGACACCGGGGAGCTGTTTTTT.

In the case of this clone: Compared with germline, one end of the junction differs, possibly owing to a read error. The rearrangement joins TRBV7-7 to TRBJ2-7, with 8 nucleotides matching TRBD1. From germline, CDR1 is SSHAT and CDR2 FNYEAQ (reference sequence). There are 17 residues in the CDR3. The CDR3 nucleotides read TGTGCTAGCAGCTTAGCTTCATTCCGGACAGGGAGCTACGAGCAGTACTTC. It specifies CASSLASFRTGSYEQYF. The full variable domain, its missing parts supplied by reference TRBV7-7 and TRBJ2-7, is GAGVSQSPRYKVTKRGQDVTLRCDPISSHATLYWYQQALGQGPEFLTYFNYEAQPDKSGLPSDRFSAERPEGSISTLTIQRTEQRDSAMYRCASSLASFRTGSYEQYFGPGTRLTVT.

This sequence joins TRBV2 and TRBJ1-1; no reliable D call. The CDR3 is 13 residues long. Looked up from germline, CDR1 is SNHLY and CDR2 is FYNNEI. Trimming left V 7 bases short and J 3 bases short, with 12 bases between. The CDR3 spells CASKRHPDTEAFF. The CDR3 nucleotides read TGTGCCAGCAAACGACACCCGGACACTGAAGCTTTCTTT.

The chain is built from TRBV18 and TRBJ2-7; D may be TRBD2 (7 bases). The CDR3 runs 14 residues. The germline V gene has CDR1 KGHSH and CDR2 LQKENI. V was trimmed by 2 bases and J by 6 bases, leaving 14 bases between them. The CDR3 bases are TGTGCCAGCTCACCAAGTACAGGGAGGGGCGAGCAGTACTTC. It codes for CASSPSTGRGEQYF. The full variable domain, rest sourced from reference TRBV18 and TRBJ2-7, is NAGVMQNPRHLVRRRGQEARLRCSPMKGHSHVYWYRQLPEEGLKFMVYLQKENIIDESGMPKERFSAEFPKEGPSILRIQQVVRGDSAAYFCASSPSTGRGEQYFGPGTRLTVT.

The CDR3 DNA follows: TGTGCCAGCAGTTACTCGGTCGACTACACAGATACGCAGTATTTT. Translating gives CASSYSVDYTDTQYF. The chain employs TRBV6-2 or TRBV6-3 and TRBJ2-3, with a tentative D call TRBD2 (5 bases). CDR3 size: 15 residues. Germline V gives CDR1 MNHEY, CDR2 SVGEGT. Deletions cut 0 bases from V and 2 bases from J, with 9 bases between.

A few counts support this clone. The rearrangement uses TRBV19 and TRBJ1-5, with D tentatively TRBD1 (6 bases). The V gene lost 5 bases and the J gene lost 1 base, with 9 bases spanning the gap. Germline assignment: CDR1 LNHDA and CDR2 SQIVND (reference sequence). This CDR3 is 14 amino acids long. This chain's CDR3 is CASSLDRSNQPQHF. CDR3 coding DNA: TGTGCCAGTAGTCTCGACAGGAGCAATCAGCCCCAGCATTTT.

The J gene is TRBJ2-3, the V gene TRBV5-6; D is undetermined. Trimming took 2 bases from V and 4 from J, leaving 8 bases between them. The CDR3 is 13 amino acids. Germline V gives CDR1 SGHDT, CDR2 YYEEEE. The CDR3 DNA follows: TGTGCCAGCAGCTTCCTGAATCCAGATACGCAGTATTTT. Translation gives CASSFLNPDTQYF. Variable domain in full (rest from reference TRBV5-6 and TRBJ2-3): DAGVTQSPTHLIKTRGQQVTLRCSPKSGHDTVSWYQQALGQGPQFIFQYYEEEERQRGNFPDRFSGHQFPNYSSELNVNALLLGDSALYLCASSFLNPDTQYFGPGTRLTVL.